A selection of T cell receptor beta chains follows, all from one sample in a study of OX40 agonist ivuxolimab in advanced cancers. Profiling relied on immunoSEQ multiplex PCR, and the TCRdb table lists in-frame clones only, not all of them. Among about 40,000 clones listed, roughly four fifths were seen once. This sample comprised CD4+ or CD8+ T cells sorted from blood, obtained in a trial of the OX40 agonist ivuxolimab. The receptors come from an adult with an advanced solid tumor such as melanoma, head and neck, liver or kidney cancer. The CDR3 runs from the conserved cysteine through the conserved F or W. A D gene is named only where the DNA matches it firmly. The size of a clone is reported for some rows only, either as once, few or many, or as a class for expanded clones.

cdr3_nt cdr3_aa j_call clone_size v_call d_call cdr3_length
TGCGCCAGCAGTTCCGACAGGGTGAACGGGGAGCTGTTTTTT CASSSDRVNGELFF TRBJ2-2 NA TRBV5-1 TRBD1 14
TGTGCCAGCAGGTGGACTAGCGGCCCCTACGAGCAGTACTTC CASRWTSGPYEQYF TRBJ2-7 NA TRBV6-1 TRBD2 14
TGTGCCAGCAGGAGGGGACAGGGGGACACTGAAGCTTTCTTT CASRRGQGDTEAFF TRBJ1-1 NA TRBV2 TRBD1 14
TGTGCCAGTAGACCGGGACTAGCGGTGTCAGAGACCCAGTACTTC CASRPGLAVSETQYF TRBJ2-5 NA TRBV19 TRBD2 15
TGTGCCAGCAGCTTCGAGAGGGGCGGCTATAATTCACCCCTCCACTTT CASSFERGGYNSPLHF TRBJ1-6 NA TRBV5-6 NA 16
TGTGCCAGCGGACAGTTCTACGAGCAGTACTTC CASGQFYEQYF TRBJ2-7 NA TRBV27 NA 11
TGTGCCTGGAGTGTAGGGGATGACAATGAGCAGTTCTTC CAWSVGDDNEQFF TRBJ2-1 NA TRBV30 NA 13
TGTGCCAGCAGTAGGAGCCCTCTCTACGAGCAGTACTTC CASSRSPLYEQYF TRBJ2-7 NA TRBV28 NA 13
TGTGCCAGCAGTCTAGGACAGAACACTGAAGCTTTCTTT CASSLGQNTEAFF TRBJ1-1 NA TRBV28 NA 13
TGCGCCAGCAATTGGGGAATCCAGCTGAACACTGAAGCTTTCTTT CASNWGIQLNTEAFF TRBJ1-1 once TRBV5-1 NA 15
TGTGCCAGCTCACCTGGGACAGGAGTTAATTCACCCCTCCACTTT CASSPGTGVNSPLHF TRBJ1-6 NA TRBV18 TRBD1 15
TGTGCCATCCCGGCAGGGCCAAGCTCTGGGGCCAACGTCCTGACTTTC CAIPAGPSSGANVLTF TRBJ2-6 NA TRBV10-3 NA 16
TGTGCCAGCTCACCACAGGGAACGGGTGGCTACACCTTC CASSPQGTGGYTF TRBJ1-2 NA TRBV18 NA 13
TGTGCCATTTCCGGGATCAATCAGCCCCAGCATTTT CAISGINQPQHF TRBJ1-5 few TRBV19 NA 12
TGTGCCAGCAGCTTGGCTGGCCGGGACACCGGGGAGCTGTTTTTT CASSLAGRDTGELFF TRBJ2-2 NA TRBV5-6 NA 15
TGTGCCAGCAGCACCGGGGTTGGCGCCGGGGAGCTGTTTTTT CASSTGVGAGELFF TRBJ2-2 NA TRBV7-2 NA 14
TGCAGCGTTGAAGATGGAGCGGGACGGATGGAGACCCAGTACTTC CSVEDGAGRMETQYF TRBJ2-5 NA TRBV29-1 TRBD2 15
TGTGCCAGCAGTGAGCAGGGCGTCAACAATCAGCCCCAGCATTTT CASSEQGVNNQPQHF TRBJ1-5 NA TRBV2 NA 15
TGTGCCAGCAGCTTAGGGGCTAGCACAGATACGCAGTATTTT CASSLGASTDTQYF TRBJ2-3 NA TRBV7-8 NA 14
TGTGCCAGCAGCTTAGGGCAGGGAAAGTCTGAAGCTTTCTTT CASSLGQGKSEAFF TRBJ1-1 NA TRBV7-9 NA 14
TGTGTCACCCAGTGGGGGTGGGGTCGCTATGGCTACACCTTC CVTQWGWGRYGYTF TRBJ1-2 NA TRBV2 NA 14
TGCGCCAGCAGCTTGGGACCGCCCTCCTACGAGCAGTACTTC CASSLGPPSYEQYF TRBJ2-7 NA TRBV5-1 NA 14
TGTGCCAGCAGCGGGGGGCCAGGGAGAAATGAAAAACTGTTTTTT CASSGGPGRNEKLFF TRBJ1-4 NA TRBV7-2 NA 15
TGTGCCAGTACCCGGGACAAGGCCTATGGCTACACCTTC CASTRDKAYGYTF TRBJ1-2 NA TRBV19 NA 13
TGTGCCAGCAGTGAAGCGCTAGGGGCAGGGGTCTCTGGAAACACCATATATTTT CASSEALGAGVSGNTIYF TRBJ1-3 NA TRBV2 NA 18
TGCGCCAGTCGGCTAGCGGGAGGTACAGATACGCAGTATTTT CASRLAGGTDTQYF TRBJ2-3 NA TRBV10-2 TRBD2 14
TGTGCCAGCCGGGACCAGCGGACATGGAACTATGGCTACACCTTC CASRDQRTWNYGYTF TRBJ1-2 few TRBV2 NA 15
TGTGCCAGCAGTTTGAGGGGAGGCCTAGCGGGGACCCAGTACTTC CASSLRGGLAGTQYF TRBJ2-5 NA TRBV28 TRBD2 15
TGTGCCAGCAGCCTACAGGGCGAATCCGGGGAGCTGTTTTTT CASSLQGESGELFF TRBJ2-2 NA TRBV9 NA 14
TGTGCCAGCTCACAGGACCTGAGCTCTGGAAACACCATATATTTT CASSQDLSSGNTIYF TRBJ1-3 NA TRBV18 NA 15
TGTGCCAGCACTCCCCCGGGAACCACCTACGAGCAGTACTTC CASTPPGTTYEQYF TRBJ2-7 NA TRBV28 NA 14
TGTGCCAGCTCCCCCCTTAGCGGGGACTTAACCTACGAGCAGTACTTC CASSPLSGDLTYEQYF TRBJ2-7 NA TRBV18 TRBD2 16
TGTGCCAGCAGCTTAGCAGGGGGCCGCACAGATACGCAGTATTTT CASSLAGGRTDTQYF TRBJ2-3 NA TRBV11-3 TRBD1 15
TGTGCCACCAGCAGAGATGTCGTGGCCGGGGAGCTGTTTTTT CATSRDVVAGELFF TRBJ2-2 once TRBV15 NA 14
TGCGCCAGCAGCTCCTCCTATGTTACCGGGGAGCTGTTTTTT CASSSSYVTGELFF TRBJ2-2 once TRBV5-1 NA 14
TGTGCCAGCAGCTTCGGTCAGGGACAATACAATGAGCAGTTCTTC CASSFGQGQYNEQFF TRBJ2-1 NA TRBV5-4 NA 15
TGCGCCAGCAGCCCCTGGACGGGTACGGAGACCCAGTACTTC CASSPWTGTETQYF TRBJ2-5 NA TRBV5-1 NA 14
TGCGCCAGCAGCACCGGGCTCTCCTACGAGCAGTACTTC CASSTGLSYEQYF TRBJ2-7 NA TRBV5-1 NA 13
TGTGCCAGCAGCCAAGATGCCGTCGGACTAGCGGGGACCTACGAGCAGTACTTC CASSQDAVGLAGTYEQYF TRBJ2-7 NA TRBV4-2 TRBD2 18
TGTGCCAGCAGCTTGAATGTGGATCAGCCCCAGCATTTT CASSLNVDQPQHF TRBJ1-5 NA TRBV5-4 NA 13
TGTGCCAGCAGCTTAAGTTTCCCGGCCTACGAGCAGTACTTC CASSLSFPAYEQYF TRBJ2-7 NA TRBV7-9 NA 14
TGTGCCAGAAGCGAGCCGGGACTAGCGGGAGGGTACGTGGTCACAGATACGCAGTATTTT CARSEPGLAGGYVVTDTQYF TRBJ2-3 NA TRBV5-3 TRBD2 20
TGTGCCAGCAGTTTAGATTTAAGGGGGGCTACGCAGTATTTT CASSLDLRGATQYF TRBJ2-3 once TRBV6-5 NA 14
TGTGCCAGCAGCCTTAGCGGGAGCTCCTACAATGAGCAGTTCTTC CASSLSGSSYNEQFF TRBJ2-1 NA TRBV7-6 TRBD2 15
TGTGCCAGCAGCTCACAATCCGGGTCTCGGGGCTGGGAGCAGTACTTC CASSSQSGSRGWEQYF TRBJ2-7 NA TRBV9 NA 16
TGTGCCAGCAGCGGAGGACAGACCAGCGCGGGAGCCCAGCATTTT CASSGGQTSAGAQHF TRBJ1-5 once TRBV2 NA 15
TGTGCCAGCAGGGAATTGGAGAGCTATGGCTACACCTTC CASRELESYGYTF TRBJ1-2 NA TRBV2 NA 13
TGTGCCAGCAGTGTCTCAGATACGCAGTATTTT CASSVSDTQYF TRBJ2-3 NA TRBV25-1 NA 11
TGTGCCAGTAGTATAGACGGCACGACCGGGGAGCTGTTTTTT CASSIDGTTGELFF TRBJ2-2 NA TRBV19 NA 14
TGTGCCAGCAGGCGGGAGACCCAGTACTTC CASRRETQYF TRBJ2-5 NA TRBV2 NA 10
TGTGCCAGCTCCCCCAATGTAGGGGACTATGGCTACACCTTC CASSPNVGDYGYTF TRBJ1-2 NA TRBV18 NA 14
TGTGCCATCAGCACAGGGGTCCGGGATACTGAAGCTTTCTTT CAISTGVRDTEAFF TRBJ1-1 once TRBV10-3 TRBD1 14
TGTGCCAGCAGTCAAAGCGGACCAGGGGAGCAGTACTTC CASSQSGPGEQYF TRBJ2-7 NA TRBV6-1 NA 13
TGCGCCAGCTCCCCATCGACAGGGACTGGCGAGCAGTACTTC CASSPSTGTGEQYF TRBJ2-7 NA TRBV5-1 NA 14
TGTGCCAGCAGCTCCCTTCGCAGACAATGGATCTCCTATGGCTACACCTTC CASSSLRRQWISYGYTF TRBJ1-2 NA TRBV7-2 NA 17